This entry is about one TCR beta chain. Its antigen is unidentified. The CDR3 consists of 13 residues. Deletions cut 6 bases from V and 0 bases from J, with 8 bases between. Germline V lookup: CDR1 MNHEY, CDR2 SVGAGI. These data originate in a study of blood T cells in healthy people across ages. A second PCR of about 7 to 12 cycles used a sample-barcoded 5' primer and a J-beta primer mix. TCRdb reprocessed the 5' RACE reads with MiXCR, giving one entry per CDR3 protein. This table has more than 900,000 distinct CDR3 sequences, less than 25% appearing once. Study-level points and caveats: The CMV status of each donor remained undetermined, and this could have confounded shifts in expanded clonotypes. It was found that TCR beta diversity correlated strongly with the percentage of naive T cells.

This same sample was also part of a study on T cells of mothers and their children. That work adds: Every mother produced more than 8 million TCR beta CDR3 reads, whereas every child provided 3 million to 3.5 million.

Sequenced material: blood. V is TRBV6-5 and J is TRBJ2-5; weak D call: TRBD1 (6 bases). The TCR originated in a girl aged 2-10 years in good health. The CDR3 bases are TGTGCCAGCAGGCACAGGGACCAAGAGACCCAGTACTTC. Protein: CASRHRDQETQYF.